The clone carrying this TCR beta chain was seen just once. What it binds is unknown. Incorporated into the TCR beta cDNA libraries were unique molecular identifiers, which served to reduce PCR and sequencing biases. Approximately 500,000 cDNA molecules were recovered from an input of about 0.9 to 10 million T cells. TCRdb passed the PCR reads through MiXCR, listing each CDR3 protein once. The sample lists approximately 690,000 distinct CDR3 sequences, approximately 60% occurring once. This sample was included in a study of post-analysis software for immune sequencing data. Study details: Disease trajectories encompassed relapsing-remitting, secondary progressive and progressive-relapsing multiple sclerosis. The study's findings and limits: When patients were compared with controls, five TRBV segments were more frequent, TRBV5-6, TRBV5-1 and TRBV20-1 among them. In multiple sclerosis, normalized Chao1 diversity was significantly below that of controls. Strong co-clustering by F measure was seen for same-batch samples.

This CDR3 is built from 13 residues. Per germline, CDR1 SEHNR and CDR2 FQNEAQ (reference sequence). V shed 4 bases and J shed 6 bases, with 10 bases lying between them. This chain uses TRBV7-9 with TRBJ2-1; D call uncertain. Sequencing was carried out using blood. The source of this sequence is a girl aged 2 to 10 with multiple sclerosis. The CDR3 DNA reads as TGTGCCAGCAGCTCTCGACACAGCAATGAGCAGTTCTTC. Translated: CASSSRHSNEQFF.